This T cell receptor beta chain was profiled in a study of CD8 T cells in Susac syndrome. Looking at the study overall: Susac syndrome patients were untreated, on corticosteroids with some adding intravenous immunoglobulin, or on intravenous immunoglobulin only.

Of note for this clonotype: No antigen is known for it.

General study points: More than 15 Susac-specific public clones were found in total CD8+ repertoires and five in CD8+ TEMRA repertoires. The greatest CD8+ clonal expansion in Susac occurred in TEMRA cells and in active patients.

After extraction with the RNeasy kit, about 0.5 to 1 ug of the RNA was reverse transcribed using random hexamers. The authors amplified TCR beta CDR3 across 54 Vbeta and 13 Jbeta using immunoSEQ multiplex PCR. Using its own MiXCR run on the immunoSEQ multiplex PCR reads, TCRdb lists one record per CDR3 protein. Among 95,000 to 150,000 distinct CDR3 sequences, about 95% were seen once, and the ten largest hold 0.25% to 0.3%. Input material: CD8+ T cells from PBMCs. The receptor comes from a human donor with Susac syndrome.

The chain's CDR3 is CSALFGLSTDTQYF. CDR3 sequence (DNA): TGCAGTGCCCTTTTTGGACTAAGCACAGATACGCAGTATTTT. V and J are TRBV20-1 and TRBJ2-3, with a tentative D call TRBD2 (6 bases). Germline V gene data show CDR1 as DFQATT and CDR2 as SNEGSKA (reference sequence). Trimming stripped 6 bases from V and 0 bases from J, with 13 bases between. The CDR3 extends over 14 amino acids.